This T cell receptor beta chain was found in a study of cytomegalovirus exposure and HLA in healthy donors (dated by TCRdb to the late 2010s). With respect to the entire study: An earlier analysis of several hundred of the donors reported around 280 Gb of sequence data and roughly 120 million unique TCR beta sequences obtained from roughly 180 million T cells. About 300 gigabases of sequencing data and 78 million or so unique TCR sequences were included in an early release covering about 600 HLA-typed donors. Among the approximately 400 genotyped donors, approximately 81% belonged to the genetic ancestry cluster associated with self-reported Caucasian donors. The study aimed to test whether signatures of past pathogen exposure could be identified by cataloging public T cell receptors. The study used immunosequencing to profile the T cell repertoires of approximately 650 subjects and linked those repertoires to cytomegalovirus serostatus. Along with the approximately 650-subject first cohort, a separate validation cohort of over 90 different subjects was used. To predict cytomegalovirus infection status, the study brought together high-throughput TCR immunosequencing, statistical association of individual TCRs with disease status, and machine learning. A later analysis re-examined previously published TCR beta repertoires from just over 650 donors and added high-resolution HLA genotyping to investigate patterns of TCR occurrence. In the later analysis, no new phenotypic data were used to find candidate immune exposures; instead, reliance was placed on TCR beta sequences and their occurrence across donors. An earlier analysis of around 580 of the donors used high-throughput TCR beta sequencing to judge whether each TCR beta V gene segment behaved as functional or pseudogenic. Donor age, sex, ethnicity and CMV serostatus were compiled alongside the repertoire data. Genome-wide SNP genotypes for about 65% of the roughly 670 donors were used in a later genetic analysis, which treated that subset as a discovery cohort. Every repertoire in the discovery cohort had been generated on one and the same sequencing platform. HLA typing included class I and class II loci at four-digit resolution. Typing coverage differed by locus: A, B, C, DRB1 and DQB1 were typed in about 620-640 donors, DQA1 in 500 to 550, DPA1 in over 600, and DPB1 in roughly 450. Because of strong linkage in the cohort, roughly five DR-DQ haplotypes were treated as single units for association and clustering. Among roughly 400 genotyped donors of the cohort, an average of about 240,000 unique TCR beta nucleotide sequences was sequenced per donor, of which 15% to 20% were non-productive.

The cohort consisted of more than 650 healthy bone marrow donors. Cohort members were all nominally healthy when sampled, although unrecorded immune exposures were likely present. The donor tested CMV seropositive, placing the donor among the roughly 300 seropositive members of the cohort. Each donor provided a peripheral blood sample, and peripheral blood mononuclear cells were used for TCR beta sequencing. The Qiagen DNeasy Blood Extraction Kit was used to extract genomic DNA from the blood cell samples. Deletion took 6 bases off V and 3 bases off J, with a span of 17 bases between the germline ends. According to the germline V gene, CDR1 reads MNHNS and CDR2 reads SASEGT. From cysteine to phenylalanine, the CDR3 is 15 amino acids long. Of all the DNA, just the CDR3 is kept, 45 bases in frame from base 1. Here is what the overall study found, with its caveats: When HLA alleles, especially DR and DQ, strongly co-occurred, TCR associations were difficult to assign to individual alleles. Correlated functional status among segregating V segments might reflect linkage disequilibrium, but an unknown experimental factor could not be ruled out. A later genetic analysis reported fewer N-insertions in productive TCRs among donors in an Asian-associated ancestry cluster than the 666-donor mean. Because some donors lacked HLA typing at each locus, the association tests relied only on the typed subset. The study listed 164 TCR beta chains as associated with cytomegalovirus. In both the original and validation cohorts, the classifier was reported to diagnose cytomegalovirus status with high specificity and sensitivity. The only immune exposure information available for the cohort was CMV serostatus. Most CMV-associated TCR beta chains appeared to be HLA-restricted in a later analysis, and the HLA associations seemed to be driven largely by CMV exposure. Roughly uniform sequencing depth across donors was assumed in presence/absence analyses, although this assumption may not hold. In an earlier analysis of 587 of the donors, most TCR beta V segments appeared in productive rearrangements about 90% or about 30% of the time, broadly matching IMGT annotations. In a later analysis, several top co-occurrence clusters were reported to appear linked to parvovirus B19, influenza, CMV and Epstein-Barr virus. Compared with equally common non-associated chains, HLA-associated TCR beta chains in a later analysis were more clonally expanded and had lower generation probabilities. A few of the identified cytomegalovirus-associated TCR beta chains were confirmed in vitro to be specific for cytomegalovirus antigens. In a later analysis, around 17,000 TCR beta sequences were associated with specific HLA alleles at a false discovery rate of 0.05. Most TCR sequences were observed very rarely across donors, whereas some public TCRs were present in many individuals. A further reported finding was that TCR beta sequences accurately predicted the HLA-A and HLA-B alleles for most subjects in the first cohort. Only TCR beta chains were sequenced in this cohort, and the absence of alpha or paired-chain data limited detectable features. A later analysis found that TCR association rates varied across HLA loci, with DRB1 alleles showing the most associated TCRs and HLA-C alleles the fewest. The authors suggested that the approach could potentially be generalized to other disease states and immunological phenotypes. A cluster of highly shared sequence variants was judged likely to represent a technical artifact of the sequencing pipeline. Over 15 rarely observed V segments, including chromosome 9 orphons, were excluded from the earlier analysis of some 590 of the donors because counts were too low. Some IMGT-functional V segments, including TRBV6-2 and TRBV6-3, could not be told apart with the 87-base-pair reads, so those segments were excluded. An association between a missense DCLRE1C variant and V-gene and J-gene trimming of TCR beta chains was found in a later genetic analysis and replicated in an independent cohort.

A word on this clone: Its antigen remains undetermined. No per-base quality is available; no much larger clone lies one base away.

Library creation used the immunoSEQ multiplex PCR assay. For the multiplex PCR, a mixture combining 60 forward primers for TCR Vbeta segments and 13 reverse primers for TCR Jbeta segments was used. The CDR3 region of rearranged TCR beta genes was amplified from genomic DNA by a multiplex PCR assay. On the Illumina HiSeq System, the amplified TCR beta libraries were sequenced as 87-base-pair reads. The paper's processing steps were these. A later analysis tallied around 82 million unique TCR beta chains across the 666 repertoires, and around 12 million of those chains were shared by two or more donors. A nearest-neighbor algorithm error-corrected the raw reads and collapsed the reads into unique sequences, merging closely related sequences to remove PCR and sequencing errors. To assign V, D and J gene segments, CDR3 sequences were aligned to IMGT reference sequences. For a sequence to be retained, a match of at least six nucleotides to both a V gene segment and a J gene segment was required. A rearrangement counted as productive if the CDR3 had no stop codons and remained in frame with V and J, and every other rearrangement counted as non-productive. Following IMGT convention, CDR3 was defined as the stretch from the second conserved V-encoded cysteine to the conserved J-encoded phenylalanine. The earlier analysis of some 540 of the donors excluded any sequence lacking an unambiguous match to a single V gene segment. In an earlier analysis of about 590 of the donors, a V segment was called functional when productive rearrangements were above 56.7%, and segregating when the standard deviation between donors exceeded 5%. A statistical classification framework was built to diagnose cytomegalovirus status from the catalog of TCR beta chain sequences. In a later analysis, TCR nucleotide sequences were compared against IMGT/GENE-DB human TR gene sequences so that V and J genes could be assigned. The TCRdist pipeline was used in a later analysis to assign CDR3 sequences and most-parsimonious VDJ recombination scenarios. In a later analysis, each TCR beta chain was defined by its CDR3 amino acid sequence together with its V-gene family, and reads lacking a unique V-gene family were excluded. To address suspected cross-contamination and a sequencing artifact, a later analysis removed approximately 590 highly shared, low-generation-probability nucleotide sequences. In a later analysis, a clonal expansion index for each public chain was calculated from normalized within-repertoire ranks of inferred template counts. In a later analysis, generation probabilities were computed using a VDJ recombination model fitted to out-of-frame rearrangements, and the results were checked against IGoR. In a later analysis, hypergeometric tests were used to score TCR-TCR, TCR-HLA and TCR-CMV co-occurrence, with a repertoire-size bias correction applied to TCR pairs. In a later analysis, false discovery rates were estimated by permuting HLA or CMV assignments 20 times. A later analysis grouped co-occurring TCRs with DBSCAN, adding TCRdist sequence similarity when clustering within HLA-allele-positive subsets. For co-occurrence clustering, repertoires with fewer than 30,000 or more than 120,000 public chains were excluded, along with 5 or 6 repertoires with anomalous nucleotide sharing. Sourced from immuneACCESS, this table was stored by TCRdb with only in-frame sequences that have V and J called. A share of the clones is absent; for the studies checked, an unresolved V gene accounts for under half, and the remainder has no known explanation. The DNA gave D and trimming, while V, J and clone size come from that table. This sample has 100,000 to 150,000 clones in its table, and under 80% of those were observed once. Approximately 10% of the sample belongs to the ten largest clones.

Sequenced: PBMCs. The chain employs TRBV6-1 and TRBJ1-1; the D segment could be TRBD1, given 5 matching bases. The TCR was taken from a woman between 50 and 59 years old in good health and CMV-seropositive. CDR3 region: CASSARAREDTEAFF. The bases read TGTGCCAGCAGCGCGAGGGCCAGGGAGGACACTGAAGCTTTCTTT.